The rows below give T cell receptor beta chains drawn from one sample of a study of CDR3 diversity in severe acne. TCRdb re-derived calls from the PCR reads in MiXCR, one entry per CDR3 protein. The table includes around 83,000 distinct CDR3 sequences, about 49% detected once. The sample comprised blood. Receptors originate from a male donor with severe acne vulgaris. The CDR3 runs from the conserved cysteine through the conserved F or W. The D gene is left open where the match is weak. A row's size may be missing; if present it is once, few, many or a size class.

D gene	V gene	clone size	J gene	CDR3 protein	CDR3 DNA
TRBD1	TRBV6-1	NA	TRBJ1-5	CASIPGQVNEPQHF	TGTGCCAGCATCCCGGGACAGGTCAATGAGCCCCAGCATTTT
TRBD2	TRBV20-1	NA	TRBJ2-1	CSRTSGRGVNEQFF	TGCAGCAGGACTAGCGGGAGAGGGGTAAATGAGCAGTTCTTC
NA	TRBV6-2/TRBV6-3	NA	TRBJ2-3	CASTWGGTQYF	TGTGCCAGTACCTGGGGCGGCACGCAGTATTTT
TRBD1	TRBV6-1	few	TRBJ1-1	CASRGDSEAFF	TGTGCCAGCAGGGGGGACAGTGAAGCTTTCTTT
NA	TRBV6-5	NA	TRBJ2-2	CAGSLRDTANTGELFF	TGTGCCGGCAGTTTAAGGGACACTGCGAACACCGGGGAGCTGTTTTTT
NA	TRBV28	few	TRBJ2-2	CASSRPDTGELFF	TGTGCCAGCAGTCGCCCAGACACCGGGGAGCTGTTTTTT
TRBD1	TRBV11-2	NA	TRBJ2-5	CASTRDSRETQYF	TGTGCCAGCACCCGGGACAGTAGGGAGACCCAGTACTTC
NA	TRBV20-1	many	TRBJ2-2	CSASRTPTGELFF	TGCAGTGCTAGTCGCACTCCCACCGGGGAGCTGTTTTTT
NA	TRBV10-3	many	TRBJ1-2	CAITEVDNYGYTF	TGTGCCATCACCGAGGTCGACAACTATGGCTACACCTTC
NA	TRBV10-3	few	TRBJ2-5	CAISEGPTQYF	TGTGCCATCAGTGAAGGGCCGACCCAGTACTTC
NA	TRBV25-1	NA	TRBJ1-1	CASSDEPKLGTEAFF	TGTGCCAGCAGTGACGAACCGAAATTGGGCACTGAAGCTTTCTTT
NA	TRBV20-1	NA	TRBJ1-4	CSASRGISQEKLFF	TGCAGTGCTAGTAGAGGGATCAGTCAAGAAAAACTGTTTTTT
NA	TRBV14	NA	TRBJ1-2	CASSHEGGADYGYTF	TGTGCCAGCAGCCACGAAGGTGGGGCGGACTATGGCTACACCTTC
NA	TRBV7-9	NA	TRBJ2-5	CASSGTDSTYGQYF	TGTGCCAGCAGCGGCACGGACAGCACCTACGGGCAGTACTTC
TRBD1	TRBV5-1	NA	TRBJ2-2	CASSLTLTTGSGGELFF	TGCGCCAGCAGCTTGACCCTTACGACAGGGAGTGGCGGGGAGCTGTTTTTT
NA	TRBV12-3/TRBV12-4	NA	TRBJ1-1	CASSPGTIVAEASF	TGTGCCAGCAGTCCCGGGACGATTGTGGCTGAAGCTTCCTTT
TRBD1	TRBV7-9	NA	TRBJ2-7	CASSPPGTGTYEQYF	TGTGCCAGCTCACCACCCGGGACAGGCACCTACGAGCAGTACTTC
NA	TRBV9	NA	TRBJ1-1	CASSFQVNTEAFF	TGTGCCAGCAGCTTCCAAGTAAACACTGAAGCTTTCTTT
TRBD1	TRBV5-1	NA	TRBJ2-4	CASSLGQGKNIQYF	TGCGCCAGCAGCTTGGGACAGGGGAAAAACATTCAGTACTTC
TRBD2	TRBV4-3	NA	TRBJ2-7	CASSRTSGTSYEQYF	TGCGCCAGCAGCCGAACTAGCGGGACATCCTACGAGCAGTACTTC
NA	TRBV12-3/TRBV12-4	NA	TRBJ1-5	CASSLEFLRPQHF	TGTGCCAGCAGTTTAGAGTTTCTTCGGCCCCAGCATTTT
TRBD2	TRBV19	many	TRBJ2-7	CASSSLAGGYEQYF	TGTGCCAGTAGTAGTCTAGCGGGAGGCTACGAGCAGTACTTC
NA	TRBV12-3/TRBV12-4	NA	TRBJ2-7	CASSTRGVSYEQYF	TGTGCCAGCAGTACCAGGGGCGTCTCCTACGAGCAGTACTTC
TRBD1	TRBV7-9	NA	TRBJ2-5	CASSLEAGGLETQYF	TGTGCCAGCAGCTTAGAGGCAGGGGGCCTGGAGACCCAGTACTTC
TRBD2	TRBV30	once	TRBJ2-1	CAWSVLAGVYNEQFF	TGTGCCTGGAGTGTACTAGCGGGGGTTTACAATGAGCAGTTCTTC
TRBD1	TRBV15	NA	TRBJ2-7	CATSVAGTGREQYF	TGTGCCACCAGCGTTGCGGGGACAGGGCGCGAGCAGTACTTC
NA	TRBV10-3	NA	TRBJ1-2	CTIFTNYGYTF	TGTACCATCTTTACTAACTATGGCTACACCTTC
TRBD1	TRBV5-5	many	TRBJ1-2	CASSLVLGTAINYGYTF	TGTGCCAGCAGCTTGGTCTTAGGGACAGCGATTAACTATGGCTACACCTTC
NA	TRBV2	many	TRBJ2-7	CASSESGHAYEQYF	TGTGCCAGCAGTGAATCTGGGCATGCCTACGAGCAGTACTTC
TRBD1	TRBV4-3	many	TRBJ1-3	CASSQARQGGGNTIYF	TGCGCCAGCAGCCAAGCCCGACAGGGAGGTGGAAACACCATATATTTT
TRBD2	TRBV20-1	once	TRBJ2-3	CGAGTGGGSADTQYF	TGCGGTGCTGGAACCGGGGGAGGGAGTGCAGATACGCAGTATTTT
TRBD1	TRBV6-6	NA	TRBJ2-3	CAGSSFQGATDTQYF	TGTGCCGGCAGTTCGTTCCAGGGGGCAACAGATACGCAGTATTTT
TRBD2	TRBV7-2	few	TRBJ2-7	CASSFSAGNSYYAEQYF	TGTGCCAGCAGCTTCTCAGCGGGAAACTCATACTACGCGGAGCAGTACTTC
NA	TRBV9	many	TRBJ1-1	CASSVGLRDTEAFF	TGTGCCAGCAGCGTGGGTCTCAGAGACACTGAAGCTTTCTTT
NA	TRBV11-2	many	TRBJ2-3	CASSFRLHTDTQYF	TGTGCCAGCAGCTTTCGTCTCCACACAGATACGCAGTATTTT
TRBD2	TRBV7-6	NA	TRBJ2-2	CASSLGLAGGPDTGELFF	TGTGCCAGCAGCTTGGGTCTAGCGGGAGGGCCGGACACCGGGGAGCTGTTTTTT
TRBD2	TRBV20-1	NA	TRBJ2-1	CSALGLAAHNEQFF	TGCAGTGCTTTGGGACTAGCGGCCCACAATGAGCAGTTCTTC
TRBD1	TRBV29-1	NA	TRBJ1-1	CSVEGTGGRDTEAFF	TGCAGCGTTGAGGGGACAGGGGGCCGAGACACTGAAGCTTTCTTT
TRBD2	TRBV14	NA	TRBJ2-5	CASSKTSLRETQYF	TGTGCCAGCAGCAAGACTAGCCTCCGAGAGACCCAGTACTTC
NA	TRBV4-2	NA	TRBJ2-7	CASSQDPNEQYF	TGTGCCAGCAGCCAAGATCCTAACGAGCAGTACTTC
TRBD1	TRBV29-1	few	TRBJ1-2	CSVERDRVNYGYTF	TGCAGCGTTGAACGGGACAGGGTGAACTATGGCTACACCTTC
NA	TRBV11-2	few	TRBJ1-2	CASSFTRTEYGYTF	TGTGCCAGCAGCTTTACCCGGACTGAGTATGGCTACACCTTC
NA	TRBV6-4	once	TRBJ1-6	CASSDRGTVSYNSPLHF	TGTGCCAGCAGTGACAGGGGGACGGTGTCCTATAATTCACCCCTCCACTTT
NA	TRBV5-6	NA	TRBJ2-5	CASSLGGDATQYF	TGTGCCAGCAGCCTGGGGGGAGACGCGACCCAGTACTTC
NA	TRBV5-6	NA	TRBJ1-4	CASILGGGPNEKLFF	TGTGCCAGCATTCTTGGGGGCGGACCGAATGAAAAACTGTTTTTT
NA	TRBV7-2	NA	TRBJ2-2	CVSSLRSAGNTGELFF	TGTGTCAGCAGCCTAAGGTCCGCAGGAAATACCGGGGAGCTGTTTTTT
TRBD1	TRBV7-2	NA	TRBJ2-7	CSVALTGGYHEQYF	TGCAGCGTCGCGTTGACAGGGGGATACCACGAGCAGTACTTC
TRBD1	TRBV9	NA	TRBJ1-6	CASSLDRDSNSPLHF	TGTGCCAGCAGTCTCGACCGGGACAGCAATTCACCCCTCCACTTT
NA	TRBV10-3	NA	TRBJ2-2	CASRLLRGNTGELFF	TGTGCCAGCCGCCTATTGAGGGGGAACACCGGGGAGCTGTTTTTT
TRBD2	TRBV5-1	NA	TRBJ2-7	CASSLGLAGNYEQYF	TGTGCCAGCAGCTTGGGACTAGCGGGAAACTACGAGCAGTACTTC
TRBD1	TRBV5-4	many	TRBJ2-7	CASSLAHGQGWNEQYF	TGTGCCAGCAGCTTGGCCCATGGACAGGGATGGAACGAGCAGTACTTC
TRBD2	TRBV20-1	NA	TRBJ2-5	CSAETSGGGETQYF	TGCAGTGCGGAGACTAGCGGGGGAGGAGAGACCCAGTACTTC
TRBD1	TRBV20-1	NA	TRBJ1-4	CSAHRTGRDEKLFF	TGCAGTGCTCATCGGACAGGGCGGGATGAAAAACTGTTTTTT
NA	TRBV7-2	NA	TRBJ1-5	CASSLSIWANQPQHF	TGTGCCAGCAGCTTATCTATCTGGGCCAATCAGCCCCAGCATTTT
NA	TRBV28	few	TRBJ2-2	CASLDGELFF	TGTGCCAGCCTAGACGGGGAGCTGTTTTTT